Listed below are T cell receptor beta chains from one sample, sequenced in a study of OX40 agonist ivuxolimab in advanced cancers. Only in-frame clones appear in the TCRdb table, and some are missing; sequencing was by immunoSEQ multiplex PCR. The table has 78,000 or so clones, about 92% seen once. The sample consisted of CD4+ or CD8+ T cells sorted from blood, taken in a trial of the OX40 agonist ivuxolimab. These receptors came from an adult with an advanced solid tumor such as melanoma, head and neck, liver or kidney cancer. CDR3s include the opening cysteine and the closing phenylalanine or tryptophan. A D gene is named only where the DNA matches it firmly. A clone size is listed for some rows: how often the clone was seen (once, few, many), or a class if it is expanded.

v_gene: TRBV9
len: 15
d_gene: -
abundance: -
j_gene: TRBJ2-7
CDR3nt: TGTGCCAGCAGCCCCTCTGGGACGGCGTCCTACGAGCAGTACTTC
CDR3aa: CASSPSGTASYEQYF

v_gene: TRBV27
len: 16
d_gene: -
abundance: -
j_gene: TRBJ2-3
CDR3nt: TGTGCCAGCAGTTTATTACCAGGGGGAGGGACAGATACGCAGTATTTT
CDR3aa: CASSLLPGGGTDTQYF

v_gene: TRBV6-6
len: 14
d_gene: TRBD1
abundance: -
j_gene: TRBJ2-5
CDR3nt: TGTGCCAGCAGTTACTTGGGACAGGCAGAGACCCAGTACTTC
CDR3aa: CASSYLGQAETQYF

v_gene: TRBV9
len: 16
d_gene: TRBD2
abundance: -
j_gene: TRBJ2-1
CDR3nt: TGTGCCAGCAGCTCGCCGACTAGCGGGGGGGTTCTTGAGCAGTTCTTC
CDR3aa: CASSSPTSGGVLEQFF

v_gene: TRBV5-1
len: 13
d_gene: -
abundance: -
j_gene: TRBJ1-2
CDR3nt: TGCGCCAGCAGCTTGGGGGGCTTCAATGGCTACACCTTC
CDR3aa: CASSLGGFNGYTF

v_gene: TRBV4-3
len: 15
d_gene: -
abundance: -
j_gene: TRBJ2-1
CDR3nt: TGCGCCAGCAGCCAGCTTGCGGGGGCCCACAATGAGCAGTTCTTC
CDR3aa: CASSQLAGAHNEQFF

v_gene: TRBV7-9
len: 14
d_gene: -
abundance: -
j_gene: TRBJ1-6
CDR3nt: TGTGCCAGCAGCCCAATATGGAGGGATTCACCCCTCCACTTT
CDR3aa: CASSPIWRDSPLHF

v_gene: TRBV10-1
len: 15
d_gene: -
abundance: -
j_gene: TRBJ2-2
CDR3nt: TGCGCCAGCAGTGGTCCGCGGGGTGGCACCGGGGAGCTGTTTTTT
CDR3aa: CASSGPRGGTGELFF

v_gene: TRBV27
len: 13
d_gene: -
abundance: -
j_gene: TRBJ2-7
CDR3nt: TGTGCCAGCAGTTTTGGACAAGCCTACGAGCAGTACTTC
CDR3aa: CASSFGQAYEQYF

v_gene: TRBV11-2
len: 13
d_gene: -
abundance: -
j_gene: TRBJ2-1
CDR3nt: TGTGCCAGCAGCTTAGAACTTTACAATGAGCAGTTCTTC
CDR3aa: CASSLELYNEQFF

v_gene: TRBV5-1
len: 14
d_gene: TRBD2
abundance: -
j_gene: TRBJ2-7
CDR3nt: TGCGCCAGCAGCGGGAGGCAGGGAGGGTACGAGCAGTACTTC
CDR3aa: CASSGRQGGYEQYF

v_gene: TRBV21-1
len: 15
d_gene: -
abundance: -
j_gene: TRBJ1-6
CDR3nt: TGTGCCAGCAGCAAGACCGCATTCCCCCCTTCACCCCTCCACTTT
CDR3aa: CASSKTAFPPSPLHF

v_gene: TRBV5-6
len: 15
d_gene: -
abundance: -
j_gene: TRBJ1-5
CDR3nt: TGTGCCAGCAGCTTGGGGGCGACTAGCAATCAGCCCCAGCATTTT
CDR3aa: CASSLGATSNQPQHF

v_gene: TRBV5-8
len: 14
d_gene: TRBD1
abundance: -
j_gene: TRBJ2-7
CDR3nt: TGTGCCAGCAGCTGGACAGGGGGAGGGTACGAGCAGTACTTC
CDR3aa: CASSWTGGGYEQYF

v_gene: TRBV13
len: 15
d_gene: -
abundance: -
j_gene: TRBJ2-7
CDR3nt: TGTGCCAGCAGCCTAGGGGGGAATCATGTTGACGAGCAGTACTTC
CDR3aa: CASSLGGNHVDEQYF

v_gene: TRBV9
len: 13
d_gene: TRBD1
abundance: -
j_gene: TRBJ1-2
CDR3nt: TGTGCCAGCAGCGTGGGGACAGGGGACGGCTACACCTTC
CDR3aa: CASSVGTGDGYTF

v_gene: TRBV19
len: 15
d_gene: TRBD1
abundance: -
j_gene: TRBJ2-3
CDR3nt: TGTGCCAGTAGTATAGGGGGACAGGGCACAGATACGCAGTATTTT
CDR3aa: CASSIGGQGTDTQYF

v_gene: TRBV7-6
len: 16
d_gene: -
abundance: -
j_gene: TRBJ2-2
CDR3nt: TGTGCCAGCAGCCCCCTCTTGCTAGAGAACACCGGGGAGCTGTTTTTT
CDR3aa: CASSPLLLENTGELFF

v_gene: TRBV5-1
len: 14
d_gene: TRBD1
abundance: -
j_gene: TRBJ1-2
CDR3nt: TGCGCCAGCAGCTCGTCAGAGGGGACAGATGGCTACACCTTC
CDR3aa: CASSSSEGTDGYTF

v_gene: TRBV6-5
len: 15
d_gene: -
abundance: once
j_gene: TRBJ2-5
CDR3nt: TGTGCCAGCAGTTACGGGGTGGGGGCCTCGGAGACCCAGTACTTC
CDR3aa: CASSYGVGASETQYF

v_gene: TRBV15
len: 14
d_gene: -
abundance: -
j_gene: TRBJ2-3
CDR3nt: TGTGCCACCAGTTCGACATCTAGCACAGATACGCAGTATTTT
CDR3aa: CATSSTSSTDTQYF

v_gene: TRBV5-1
len: 13
d_gene: -
abundance: -
j_gene: TRBJ2-1
CDR3nt: TGCGCCAGCAGAAATAACCTCCAAGGGTACGAGTTCTTC
CDR3aa: CASRNNLQGYEFF

v_gene: TRBV14
len: 15
d_gene: -
abundance: -
j_gene: TRBJ1-2
CDR3nt: TGTGCCAGCAGCCAAGAATCGGGGGGTGCCTATGGCTACACCTTC
CDR3aa: CASSQESGGAYGYTF

v_gene: TRBV7-2
len: 14
d_gene: -
abundance: -
j_gene: TRBJ2-7
CDR3nt: TGTGCCAGCAGGGATTGGGGGGCTAGTTACGAGCAGTACTTC
CDR3aa: CASRDWGASYEQYF

v_gene: TRBV5-5
len: 16
d_gene: TRBD2
abundance: -
j_gene: TRBJ2-2
CDR3nt: TGTGCCAGCAGCGATGCGGGGGGCGCGACCACCGGGGAGCTGTTTTTT
CDR3aa: CASSDAGGATTGELFF

v_gene: TRBV10-3
len: 15
d_gene: TRBD1
abundance: -
j_gene: TRBJ2-7
CDR3nt: TGTGCCATCAGTGAGTCGGGGACAGGGTGGTACGAGCAGTACTTC
CDR3aa: CAISESGTGWYEQYF

v_gene: TRBV2
len: 11
d_gene: -
abundance: -
j_gene: TRBJ2-2
CDR3nt: TGTGCCAGCAGTGTGGGCGGGGAGCTGTTTTTT
CDR3aa: CASSVGGELFF

v_gene: TRBV7-6
len: 13
d_gene: -
abundance: -
j_gene: TRBJ2-7
CDR3nt: TGTGCCAGCAGCCTTCAGGTATCCTACGAGCAGTACTTC
CDR3aa: CASSLQVSYEQYF

v_gene: TRBV7-8
len: 16
d_gene: -
abundance: -
j_gene: TRBJ1-5
CDR3nt: TGTGCCAGCAGCTTTAGCAGCCACTATAGCAATCAGCCCCAGCATTTT
CDR3aa: CASSFSSHYSNQPQHF

v_gene: TRBV9
len: 15
d_gene: -
abundance: -
j_gene: TRBJ1-2
CDR3nt: TGTGCCAGCAGCGTAGCGAAGGTCGGGGACTATGGCTACACCTTC
CDR3aa: CASSVAKVGDYGYTF

v_gene: TRBV7-8
len: 14
d_gene: TRBD1
abundance: -
j_gene: TRBJ2-7
CDR3nt: TGTGCCAGCAGTACAGACAGGGGCTCCTACGAGCAGTACTTC
CDR3aa: CASSTDRGSYEQYF

v_gene: TRBV4-1
len: 14
d_gene: -
abundance: -
j_gene: TRBJ1-5
CDR3nt: TGCGCCAGCAGCCAAGACAGCCCGAATGATCCCCAGCATTTT
CDR3aa: CASSQDSPNDPQHF

v_gene: TRBV27
len: 16
d_gene: TRBD2
abundance: -
j_gene: TRBJ2-3
CDR3nt: TGTGCCAGCAGTTTATTACTAGCGGGGGGCACAGATACGCAGTATTTT
CDR3aa: CASSLLLAGGTDTQYF

v_gene: TRBV5-6
len: 16
d_gene: -
abundance: -
j_gene: TRBJ1-4
CDR3nt: TGTGCCAGCAGCTTGGCCGCCCGGGATATTAATGAAAAACTGTTTTTT
CDR3aa: CASSLAARDINEKLFF

v_gene: TRBV29-1
len: 13
d_gene: -
abundance: -
j_gene: TRBJ2-1
CDR3nt: TGCAGCTTACGGGACCTGTCCTACAATGAGCAGTTCTTC
CDR3aa: CSLRDLSYNEQFF

v_gene: TRBV6-5
len: 15
d_gene: -
abundance: once
j_gene: TRBJ2-7
CDR3nt: TGTGCCAGCAGTTACGATCAGGGAGACTCCTACGAGCAGTACTTC
CDR3aa: CASSYDQGDSYEQYF

v_gene: TRBV9
len: 16
d_gene: -
abundance: -
j_gene: TRBJ2-2
CDR3nt: TGTGCCAGCAGCGAGGGGGGTACAACCCACACCGGGGAGCTGTTTTTT
CDR3aa: CASSEGGTTHTGELFF

v_gene: TRBV5-1
len: 12
d_gene: TRBD2
abundance: -
j_gene: TRBJ2-1
CDR3nt: TGCGCCAGCGGGGGGGCCTACAATGAGCAGTTCTTC
CDR3aa: CASGGAYNEQFF

v_gene: TRBV6-5
len: 12
d_gene: -
abundance: -
j_gene: TRBJ2-7
CDR3nt: TGTGCCAGCAGTTACGGCAACTACGAGCAGTACTTC
CDR3aa: CASSYGNYEQYF

v_gene: TRBV6-1
len: 15
d_gene: -
abundance: -
j_gene: TRBJ2-7
CDR3nt: TGTGCCAGCAGTGAATATGTCAGGACCTCTATCGAGCAGTACTTC
CDR3aa: CASSEYVRTSIEQYF

v_gene: TRBV4-1
len: 17
d_gene: -
abundance: -
j_gene: TRBJ2-7
CDR3nt: TGCGCCAGCAGCCAAGATAGGTCAGAACTGGGCTCCTACGAGCAGTACTTC
CDR3aa: CASSQDRSELGSYEQYF

v_gene: TRBV18
len: 16
d_gene: TRBD1
abundance: -
j_gene: TRBJ1-1
CDR3nt: TGTGCCAGCTCACAGAGACAGGGGGCAGCGAACACTGAAGCTTTCTTT
CDR3aa: CASSQRQGAANTEAFF

v_gene: TRBV29-1
len: 12
d_gene: -
abundance: -
j_gene: TRBJ2-7
CDR3nt: TGCAGCGTGGCGGGACTTGGTTACGAGCAGTACTTC
CDR3aa: CSVAGLGYEQYF

v_gene: TRBV9
len: 15
d_gene: TRBD1
abundance: -
j_gene: TRBJ2-7
CDR3nt: TGTGCCAGCAGCGAAGGTGGGGGACAGGGAGGGGAGCAGTACTTC
CDR3aa: CASSEGGGQGGEQYF

v_gene: TRBV29-1
len: 14
d_gene: TRBD1
abundance: -
j_gene: TRBJ1-1
CDR3nt: TGCAGCGCCTACCCCGGACAGGGTGACACTGAAGCTTTCTTT
CDR3aa: CSAYPGQGDTEAFF

v_gene: TRBV9
len: 13
d_gene: -
abundance: -
j_gene: TRBJ1-5
CDR3nt: TGTGCCAGCAGCGTCGGTAGCAATCAGCCCCAGCATTTT
CDR3aa: CASSVGSNQPQHF

v_gene: TRBV6-1
len: 12
d_gene: -
abundance: -
j_gene: TRBJ2-7
CDR3nt: TGTGCCAGCAGTGACAGAACGTACGAGCAGTACTTC
CDR3aa: CASSDRTYEQYF

v_gene: TRBV7-6
len: 16
d_gene: -
abundance: -
j_gene: TRBJ2-3
CDR3nt: TGTGCCAGCAGCCTCAATCCAGGGTTCGGCACAGATACGCAGTATTTT
CDR3aa: CASSLNPGFGTDTQYF

v_gene: TRBV2
len: 14
d_gene: -
abundance: many
j_gene: TRBJ1-1
CDR3nt: TGTGCCAGTACCGAGGAGGGGAGGGGCACTGAAGCTTTCTTT
CDR3aa: CASTEEGRGTEAFF

v_gene: TRBV5-1
len: 15
d_gene: TRBD1
abundance: -
j_gene: TRBJ1-1
CDR3nt: TGCGCCAGCAGCTGGACGGGACAGGGTTCCACTGAAGCTTTCTTT
CDR3aa: CASSWTGQGSTEAFF

v_gene: TRBV6-5
len: 16
d_gene: TRBD1
abundance: -
j_gene: TRBJ1-3
CDR3nt: TGTGCCAGCAGTTTGACAGGGGAAAGCTCTGGAAACACCATATATTTT
CDR3aa: CASSLTGESSGNTIYF

v_gene: TRBV9
len: 13
d_gene: -
abundance: -
j_gene: TRBJ1-5
CDR3nt: TGTGCCATCTTAGTACGTGGCAATCAGCCCCAGCATTTT
CDR3aa: CAILVRGNQPQHF

v_gene: TRBV29-1
len: 14
d_gene: -
abundance: -
j_gene: TRBJ2-7
CDR3nt: TGCAGCGTCACACCCGGGACGGACCAGTACGAGCAGTACTTC
CDR3aa: CSVTPGTDQYEQYF

v_gene: TRBV7-8
len: 14
d_gene: -
abundance: once
j_gene: TRBJ1-6
CDR3nt: TGTGCCAGCAGCGGAGGACAGTATAATTCACCCCTCCACTTT
CDR3aa: CASSGGQYNSPLHF

v_gene: TRBV27
len: 15
d_gene: TRBD1
abundance: -
j_gene: TRBJ1-4
CDR3nt: TGTGCCAGCAGAAAACAGGGGGGAACTAATGAAAAACTGTTTTTT
CDR3aa: CASRKQGGTNEKLFF

v_gene: TRBV5-6
len: 13
d_gene: -
abundance: -
j_gene: TRBJ2-7
CDR3nt: TGTGCCAGCAGCCCCCGGGACAACTACGAGCAGTACTTC
CDR3aa: CASSPRDNYEQYF